These T cell receptor beta chains were read from a single sample in a study of blood T cell repertoires in COVID-19. The protocol was immunoSEQ multiplex PCR, while the TCRdb copy is restricted to in-frame clones and leaves out a portion. The sample has 45,000 to 55,000 clones, around 86% seen once. The specimen was peripheral blood. These receptors were collected from a woman older than 75 with acute or convalescent COVID-19. Both conserved end residues are part of each CDR3. Fields, in order: CDR3 DNA, CDR3 protein, V gene, D gene, J gene, clone size. The D gene is left open where the match is weak. Expanded clones get a size class; other rows say once, few or many, or leave the size out.

TGCAGTGCTAGTAGGCTAGCGGGGGCCAATGAGCAGTTCTTC	CSASRLAGANEQFF	TRBV20-1	TRBD2	TRBJ2-1	-
TGTGCCAGTAAGGACAGGGCCAAAAACATTCAGTACTTC	CASKDRAKNIQYF	TRBV19	TRBD1	TRBJ2-4	-
TGTGCCAGCAGTTCGATGCAGGAAAAACTGTTTTTT	CASSSMQEKLFF	TRBV28	-	TRBJ1-4	-
TGTGCCAGCACCACGCTGGGGGGGAGTCAGCCCCAGCATTTT	CASTTLGGSQPQHF	TRBV6-5	-	TRBJ1-5	-
TGTGCCAGCAGCCCAAATGGGGAGGGGGAGCTGTTTTTT	CASSPNGEGELFF	TRBV3-1/TRBV3-2	-	TRBJ2-2	-
TGTGCCAGCAGCCAAGGCGGTGGAAACACCATATATTTT	CASSQGGGNTIYF	TRBV3-1/TRBV3-2	-	TRBJ1-3	-
TGTGCCAGCAGCCCAGGGGTCGGGGAGACCCAGTACTTC	CASSPGVGETQYF	TRBV3-1/TRBV3-2	-	TRBJ2-5	-
TGTGCCAGCAGTGACCCCTTAAGACTAGCCTACAATGAGCAGTTCTTC	CASSDPLRLAYNEQFF	TRBV25-1	-	TRBJ2-1	-
TGTGCCAGCTCAGGTAGGGGTACTGAAGCTTTCTTT	CASSGRGTEAFF	TRBV18	-	TRBJ1-1	few
TGTGCCAGCAGCCTGTCGCGGGGGAGACAAGAGACCCAGTACTTC	CASSLSRGRQETQYF	TRBV7-3	TRBD2	TRBJ2-5	-
TGTGCGGCAGGACTAGGTTACAATGAGCAGTTCTTC	CAAGLGYNEQFF	TRBV19	TRBD2	TRBJ2-1	few
TGTGCCAGCAGTACCACCGGAGACAACTATGGCTACACCTTC	CASSTTGDNYGYTF	TRBV28	-	TRBJ1-2	-
TGTGCCATCAGGCGGACAGGATTACCCTACGAGCAGTACTTC	CAIRRTGLPYEQYF	TRBV10-3	TRBD1	TRBJ2-7	-
TGTGCCAGCAGTTTAGCAGGGCCCAATCAGCCCCAGCATTTT	CASSLAGPNQPQHF	TRBV27	-	TRBJ1-5	-
TGTGCCAGCAGTGGTGCCGGACAGGGGTCTGGCTACACCTTC	CASSGAGQGSGYTF	TRBV6-4	TRBD1	TRBJ1-2	-
TGCAGCCTTGGGGAGAAACCCAATGAGCAGTTCTTC	CSLGEKPNEQFF	TRBV29-1	-	TRBJ2-1	-
TGCGCCAGCAGCCAAGAATTGGGGGGGTACACTGAAGCTTTCTTT	CASSQELGGYTEAFF	TRBV4-1	-	TRBJ1-1	-
TGTGCCAGCAGCCAAGGGGGCCGGACTAGCCCGTCGGAGCAGTTCTTC	CASSQGGRTSPSEQFF	TRBV4-2	TRBD2	TRBJ2-1	-
TGTGCCACCGGACAGGGTGGTAACAATGAGCAGTTCTTC	CATGQGGNNEQFF	TRBV24-1	TRBD1	TRBJ2-1	few
TGCGCCAGCAGCTTGGATATTAATCAGCCCCAGCATTTT	CASSLDINQPQHF	TRBV5-1	-	TRBJ1-5	-
TGCGCCAGCCATGTGGGACAGGGGGGAACCGGGGAGCTGTTTTTT	CASHVGQGGTGELFF	TRBV5-1	TRBD1	TRBJ2-2	-
TGTGCCAGCTCACCCGGTCAAGAGACCCAGTACTTC	CASSPGQETQYF	TRBV18	-	TRBJ2-5	-
TGTGCCAGCAAAAGGACTAGCGGGGGGGCCAATGAGCAGTTCTTC	CASKRTSGGANEQFF	TRBV2	TRBD2	TRBJ2-1	-
TGTGCCAGCAGCCCAAGAGCGGGGGGACCCTACGAGCAGTACTTC	CASSPRAGGPYEQYF	TRBV9	TRBD2	TRBJ2-7	few
TGTGCCAGCAGCTCTTGGACAGGGGGACGGGGCTACACCTTC	CASSSWTGGRGYTF	TRBV7-2	TRBD1	TRBJ1-2	-
TGCGCCAGCAGCTTGGCAGGGGGGCCTAAAGCCACCGGGGAGCTGTTTTTT	CASSLAGGPKATGELFF	TRBV5-1	-	TRBJ2-2	-
TGTGCCAGCAGCCGAGGACAGGGAACGGAGGGCTACACCTTC	CASSRGQGTEGYTF	TRBV7-9	TRBD1	TRBJ1-2	-
TGTGCCACCCGCGGGACAGGGATGATCGAGACCCAGTACTTC	CATRGTGMIETQYF	TRBV7-8	TRBD1	TRBJ2-5	-
TGTGCCAGCAGCCAAGACCCCGGGACAGCAGCTTTCTTT	CASSQDPGTAAFF	TRBV3-1/TRBV3-2	TRBD1	TRBJ1-1	once
TGTGCCAGTAGTCTCCCACAGGGAGTCCCCTATGGCTACACCTTC	CASSLPQGVPYGYTF	TRBV19	-	TRBJ1-2	-
TGTGCCAGCAGCCTCCGGGACAGCAGGGTGGGTGAGCAGTTCTTC	CASSLRDSRVGEQFF	TRBV7-8	TRBD1	TRBJ2-1	-
TGTGCCAGTAGTATAACAGGAGGGAATTCACCCCTCCACTTT	CASSITGGNSPLHF	TRBV19	-	TRBJ1-6	-
TGTGCCAGCAGCTCAAGCGGGAGAGAGACCCAGTACTTC	CASSSSGRETQYF	TRBV11-3	TRBD2	TRBJ2-5	-